This TCR beta chain is from a study of cytomegalovirus exposure and HLA in healthy donors. PCR used 60 Vbeta primers and 13 Jbeta primers. Only in-frame clones appear in the TCRdb table, and some are missing; sequencing was by immunoSEQ multiplex PCR. The sample lists approximately 100,000 clones, 74% seen once, with just over 2% in the top ten. The CDR3 loop spans 12 amino acids. Germline assignment: CDR1 SGHTA and CDR2 FQGNSA. V was cut by 8 bases and J by 7 bases, with 14 bases left in between. This clone was found a few times. The TCR comes from a human donor in good health. The V and J genes are TRBV7-2 and TRBJ1-1, with D tentatively TRBD1 (5 bases). The sequencing sample was made of PBMCs. The CDR3 coding sequence is TGTGCCAGCTTGCTTACAGGTGGTGAAGCTTTCTTT. Its protein product is CASLLTGGEAFF.